The 20 T cell receptor beta chains presented below share a single source sample, sequenced in a study of T-cell reconstitution after alpha-beta-depleted transplantation in children. Unique molecular identifiers tagged the TCRbeta library. TCRdb fed the PCR reads into MiXCR, producing one record per CDR3 protein. The table records hundreds of thousands of distinct CDR3 sequences, over 20% of them present only once. The sample consisted of PBMCs, taken before TCRalphabeta/CD19-depleted stem cell transplant. The receptors originated from a girl under 10 years old with Fanconi anemia, due to receive a stem cell transplant.

About this clonotype: Possible read error: a much larger clone is one base away. J is TRBJ2-1 and V is TRBV5-4; D ambiguous. The germline V gene encodes CDR1 SGHNT and CDR2 YYREEE (reference sequence). Trimming shortened V by 0 bases and J by 7 bases, and 8 bases separated the two germline ends. The CDR3 runs to 13 residues. The CDR3 loop reads CASSLGLRNEQFF. CDR3 sequence (DNA): TGTGCCAGCAGCTTGGGGCTACGTAATGAGCAGTTCTTC.

This clonotype was recorded once. This CDR3 reads CAWSVRLAGDNEQFF. In DNA, the CDR3 is TGTGCCTGGAGTGTAAGGCTAGCGGGAGACAATGAGCAGTTCTTC. J is TRBJ2-1 and V is TRBV30; the match to TRBD2 covers 10 bases. V lost 0 bases, J lost 5 bases, and 4 bases stayed unmatched. The CDR3 is 15 amino acids. The germline V gene has CDR1 GTSNPN and CDR2 SVGIG (reference sequence).

This clonotype turned up a few times. The CDR3, as DNA: TGCAGCGTTGAAGATCTCATAGCGGGCGGGTACGAGCAGTACTTC. It translates to CSVEDLIAGGYEQYF. The chain couples TRBV29-1 to TRBJ2-7; 7 bases align to TRBD2. The CDR3 consists of 15 residues. Germline V gives CDR1 SQVTM, CDR2 ANQGSEA. J gave up 4 bases and V 0 bases, and 9 bases lay outside the gene matches.

The sample holds a few counts of this clonotype. V and J are TRBV5-1 and TRBJ2-7; TRBD1 agrees at 7 bases. Looked up from germline, CDR1 is SGHRS and CDR2 is YFSETQ. The CDR3 contains 13 residues. Trimming removed 4 bases from V and 5 bases from J; junction bases left unmatched: 6. CDR3 in amino acids: CASSPGQVNEQYF. CDR3 DNA sequence: TGCGCCAGCAGCCCCGGACAGGTCAACGAGCAGTACTTC.

This clonotype was seen more than once but under ten times. The chain joins TRBV5-1 to TRBJ1-1; D unclear. V was clipped by 4 bases and J by 5 bases, with 15 bases between them. CDR1 SGHRS and CDR2 YFSETQ come from the germline V gene. The CDR3 is 14 residues long. The CDR3 protein is CASSVTVSMTEAFF. The CDR3 coding sequence is TGCGCCAGCAGCGTAACGGTTTCGATGACTGAAGCTTTCTTT.

This clonotype showed up just a few times. The rearrangement links TRBV28 to TRBJ2-7; the match to TRBD1 covers 10 bases. V trimming: 2 bases; J trimming: 5 bases; junction bases outside the gene matches: 6. This CDR3 is 15 amino acids long. Germline CDR1 and CDR2: MDHEN and SYDVKM. The CDR3, as DNA: TGTGCCAGCAGTTTAATAGGGACAGGGGTCCACGAGCAGTACTTC. Encoded protein: CASSLIGTGVHEQYF.

This clonotype appeared a few times. The chain recombines TRBV27 with TRBJ2-3, with no clear D. The CDR3 sequence is 14 residues long. Germline assignment: CDR1 MNHEY and CDR2 SMNVEV (reference sequence). Between the trimmed V and J ends, which lost 2 bases and 0 bases, there was a span of 6 bases. CDR3 in DNA: TGTGCCAGCAGTTTACTCCGCAGCACAGATACGCAGTATTTT. Translating it yields CASSLLRSTDTQYF.

This clonotype showed up many times. The V call is TRBV20-1, the J call TRBJ1-3; D call uncertain. This CDR3 has 13 residues. Trimming removed 1 base from V and 3 bases from J, with 7 bases in between. CDR1 and CDR2 (germline): DFQATT, SNEGSKA (reference sequence). CDR3 in DNA: TGCAGTGCTAGAGCAGGAATTGGAAACACCATATATTTT. Translating gives CSARAGIGNTIYF.

The chain combines TRBV5-1 with TRBJ2-7; D not resolved. The CDR3 length is 13 residues. CDR1 and CDR2 from the germline V gene are SGHRS and YFSETQ. V gave up 2 bases and J gave up 2 bases, with 8 bases separating them. The CDR3 spells CASSFGSTYEQYF. CDR3 in DNA: TGCGCCAGCAGCTTCGGCAGCACCTACGAGCAGTACTTC.

V is TRBV7-2 and J is TRBJ2-3; unclear D gene. CDR3 size: 13 residues. With 4 bases removed from V and 2 bases from J, the gap between germline ends came to 7 bases. CDR1 and CDR2 from the germline V gene are SGHTA and FQGNSA. The CDR3 spells CASSSEFTDTQYF. DNA of the CDR3: TGTGCCAGCAGCTCGGAGTTCACAGATACGCAGTATTTT.

This chain connects TRBV9 to TRBJ2-1, with a weak D call TRBD2 (5 bases). CDR1 and CDR2 from the germline V gene are SGDLS and YYNGEE. V was shortened by 0 bases and J by 0 bases, with 13 bases between the two germline ends. The CDR3 has 17 residues. This chain's CDR3 is CASSVDSGFSSYNEQFF. CDR3 DNA: TGTGCCAGCAGCGTAGACAGCGGATTCAGCTCCTACAATGAGCAGTTCTTC.

The chain employs TRBV7-9 and TRBJ1-6; D gene unclear. Germline assignment: CDR1 SEHNR and CDR2 FQNEAQ (reference sequence). This CDR3 spans 12 amino acids. V lost 3 bases and J lost 10, with 7 bases in between. In DNA form, the CDR3 reads TGTGCCAGCAGCTTCCCCTTGTCACCCCTCCACTTT. Translated: CASSFPLSPLHF.

There are many counts of this clonotype. The chain recombines TRBV18 with TRBJ1-5; TRBD1 is a possible D gene (6 bases). Germline CDR1 and CDR2: KGHSH and LQKENI. This CDR3 is built from 14 residues. Trimming pared 6 bases from V and 6 bases from J, leaving 15 bases between. CDR3 amino acids: CASSEGGRGQPQHF. The CDR3 DNA follows: TGTGCCAGCTCGGAGGGGGGGCGCGGTCAGCCCCAGCATTTT.

This clonotype was seen repeatedly, ten times or more. J is TRBJ2-3 and V is TRBV20-1; D uncertain. The CDR3 runs 11 residues. Germline assignment: CDR1 DFQATT and CDR2 SNEGSKA (reference sequence). The V end was cut by 6 bases, the J end by 6 bases, with 10 bases between. Here the CDR3 reads CSAAGQDTQYF. CDR3 DNA: TGCAGTGCCGCCGGTCAGGATACGCAGTATTTT.

This clonotype has ten or more counts. This chain joins TRBV12-3 or TRBV12-4 and TRBJ2-3; 10 bases agree with TRBD2. CDR3 length equals 15 residues. After removal of 5 bases from V and 4 bases from J, the junction contained 6 bases not matched to a gene. The CDR3 sequence is CASSPGTSAADTQYF. The CDR3, as DNA: TGTGCCAGCAGTCCCGGGACTAGCGCGGCAGATACGCAGTATTTT.

This clonotype was counted many times. The rearrangement links TRBV12-3 or TRBV12-4 to TRBJ2-7, with TRBD1 matching 10 bases. The CDR3 has 14 amino acids. The V gene end was trimmed by 5 bases and the J gene end by 4 bases; junction bases not matched to a gene: 5. The CDR3 loop reads CASSPWDRGYEQYF. Here the CDR3 DNA reads TGTGCCAGCAGTCCGTGGGACAGGGGATACGAGCAGTACTTC.

This clonotype has at least ten counts. The chain combines TRBV7-3 with TRBJ2-3; possibly TRBD2 for D (5 bases). V dropped 5 bases and J dropped 2 bases, with 20 bases sitting between them. The length of the CDR3 is 17 residues. CDR1 and CDR2 (germline): SGHTA, FQGTGA. The CDR3 region is CASSRFPSQDFTDTQYF. The CDR3 DNA reads TGTGCCAGCAGCCGATTTCCAAGCCAGGACTTCACAGATACGCAGTATTTT.

At least ten counts were recorded for this clonotype. The V gene is TRBV5-1, the J gene TRBJ2-1; 12 positions match TRBD1. Germline V gene data show CDR1 as SGHRS and CDR2 as YFSETQ. V shed 4 bases and J 6 bases; nucleotides not matched to a gene: 8. The CDR3 loop spans 16 amino acids. The CDR3 region is CASSNQPGQGANEQFF. The CDR3 DNA follows: TGCGCCAGCAGCAACCAACCGGGACAGGGGGCCAATGAGCAGTTCTTC.

This clonotype was counted at least ten times. This chain joins TRBV20-1 and TRBJ2-6; 14 positions agree with TRBD2. This CDR3 has 18 residues. Germline V CDR1 and CDR2: DFQATT, SNEGSKA (reference sequence). After removal of 0 bases from V and 3 bases from J, the junction contained 4 bases not matched to a gene. The CDR3 DNA sequence: TGCAGTGCTAGAGATCGACTAGCGGGGGGGCATGGGGCCAACGTCCTGACTTTC. Its protein product is CSARDRLAGGHGANVLTF.

This clonotype was detected a few times. This rearrangement joins TRBV20-1 to TRBJ2-7, with 11 bases lining up with TRBD2. This CDR3 is 15 amino acids long. Trimming cost V 4 bases and J 6 bases; bases outside gene matches: 11. Germline CDR1 reads DFQATT; CDR2 reads SNEGSKA (reference sequence). The CDR3 bases are TGCAGTGCTACATTAGCGGGAGGGCATTTTGTCGAGCAGTACTTC. It specifies CSATLAGGHFVEQYF.